One sample yielded the 32 T cell receptor beta chains listed below, sequenced in a study of blood T cell repertoires in COVID-19. Some clones are missing from TCRdb's copy, which holds only in-frame ones; the method was immunoSEQ multiplex PCR. The profile shows over 85,000 clones, 60% to 80% of them singletons. Sequencing input: peripheral blood. The origin of the receptors is a woman aged 80 or older with active or convalescent COVID-19.

CDR3 nucleotide sequence: TGTGCCAGCTGTCAACTAGCGCAGGAGACCCAGTACTTC. As protein: CASCQLAQETQYF. The chain carries TRBV18 and TRBJ2-5; 7 nucleotides agree with TRBD2. The CDR3 has 13 amino acids. V trimming: 7 bases; J trimming: 5 bases; junction bases outside the gene matches: 7. The germline gives CDR1 KGHSH, CDR2 LQKENI.

V is TRBV24-1 and J is TRBJ2-3; possibly TRBD2 for D (5 bases). This CDR3 region has 13 residues. V lost 9 bases and J 2 bases, leaving 11 bases between the germline ends. CDR1 and CDR2 (germline): KGHDR, SFDVKD. In DNA form, the CDR3 reads TGTGCCACCGGTCGGGAAGTCACAGATACGCAGTATTTT. Translated, it gives CATGREVTDTQYF.

The chain recombines TRBV7-2 with TRBJ2-5; the D gene is possibly TRBD1 (6 bases). The CDR3 totals 14 residues. The ends were cut back, 0 bases at V and 7 bases at J, with 12 bases in the middle. The germline V gene encodes CDR1 SGHTA and CDR2 FQGNSA. CDR3 amino acids: CASSLAGHRTTQYF. The DNA for the CDR3 is TGTGCCAGCAGCTTAGCGGGACACCGAACGACCCAGTACTTC.

The gene calls are TRBV11-2 and TRBJ2-7; a weak D match, TRBD2 (5 bases). The CDR3 is 15 amino acids. V shed 4 bases and J shed 2 bases, with 15 bases lying between them. Germline V gene lookup returns CDR1 SGHAT and CDR2 FQNNGV. The CDR3 DNA is TGTGCCAGCAGCTCACTCAGGCGGGTAACCTACGAGCAGTACTTC. This gives the protein CASSSLRRVTYEQYF.

The chain recombines TRBV4-3 with TRBJ1-2; D perhaps matches TRBD1 (5 bases). The CDR3 is 13 amino acids. Germline CDR1 is LGHNA and CDR2 is YSLEER. With 5 bases removed from V and 4 bases from J, the gap between germline ends came to 11 bases. CDR3 nucleotides: TGCGCCAGCAGCAAAGGGGCCCTCTATGGCTACACCTTC. Translated, it gives CASSKGALYGYTF.

This chain uses TRBV12-3 or TRBV12-4 with TRBJ1-1; D unclear. The ends were cut back, 5 bases at V and 4 bases at J, with 11 bases in the middle. This CDR3 comprises 13 residues. The CDR3 spells CASSTQTGTEAFF. DNA of the CDR3: TGTGCCAGCAGTACCCAAACGGGCACTGAAGCTTTCTTT.

The chain recombines TRBV7-2 with TRBJ2-3; D ambiguous. This CDR3 spans 13 amino acids. The ends were cut back, 5 bases at V and 2 bases at J, with 8 bases in the middle. Germline CDR1 SGHTA, CDR2 FQGNSA. In DNA form, the CDR3 reads TGTGCCAGCAGCCGACAAGTCACAGATACGCAGTATTTT. Translated: CASSRQVTDTQYF.

V gene TRBV3-1 (or the pseudogene TRBV3-2) combines with J gene TRBJ2-7; TRBD2 aligns across 12 bases. Germline V lookup: CDR1 LGHDT, CDR2 YNNKEL (reference sequence). V was clipped by 1 base and J by 3 bases; unmatched bases: 1. The CDR3 has 15 residues. Here the CDR3 DNA reads TGTGCCAGCAGCCAAGGACTAGCGGGAGTCTACGAGCAGTACTTC. Protein product: CASSQGLAGVYEQYF.

The rearrangement uses TRBV30 and TRBJ1-1; TRBD1 matches at 9 bases. The CDR3 covers 16 residues. V was clipped by 5 bases and J by 4 bases; unmatched bases: 14. The germline CDR1 and CDR2 sequences are GTSNPN and SVGIG (reference sequence). As DNA, the CDR3 is TGTGCCTGGCAAAGCCGGGACAGGGAGGTAGGCACTGAAGCTTTCTTT. The encoded protein is CAWQSRDREVGTEAFF.

The gene calls are TRBV5-1 and TRBJ1-1; 7 bases are shared with TRBD1. Germline V gene sequence: CDR1 SGHRS, CDR2 YFSETQ. Unmatched junction bases numbered 2, after V lost 0 bases and J lost 0 bases. The CDR3 has 15 residues. CDR3 in amino acids: CASSLEDRMNTEAFF. The CDR3, as DNA: TGCGCCAGCAGCTTGGAGGACAGGATGAACACTGAAGCTTTCTTT.

The rearrangement joins TRBV29-1 to TRBJ1-1; weak D call: TRBD1 (5 bases). V gave up 5 bases and J gave up 5 bases, with 15 bases separating them. Germline loops: CDR1 SQVTM, CDR2 ANQGSEA. The CDR3 is 13 amino acids. The CDR3 region is CSVWTPLGTEAFF. The CDR3 region has the DNA TGCAGCGTTTGGACACCCCTAGGGACTGAAGCTTTCTTT.

This clone has more than one count but fewer than ten. The genes are TRBV18 and TRBJ1-5; no firm D call. V lost 3 bases, J lost 0 bases, and 9 bases lay in between. The germline V gene encodes CDR1 KGHSH and CDR2 LQKENI. The CDR3 extends over 15 amino acids. CDR3 sequence reads: CASSPDMYSNQPQHF. CDR3 bases: TGTGCCAGCTCACCCGACATGTATAGCAATCAGCCCCAGCATTTT. The full variable domain, rest sourced from reference TRBV18 and TRBJ1-5, is NAGVMQNPRHLVRRRGQEARLRCSPMKGHSHVYWYRQLPEEGLKFMVYLQKENIIDESGMPKERFSAEFPKEGPSILRIQQVVRGDSAAYFCASSPDMYSNQPQHFGDGTRLSIL.

The chain couples TRBV18 to TRBJ2-3; 14 bases line up with TRBD2. CDR3 length equals 19 residues. The germline V gene has CDR1 KGHSH and CDR2 LQKENI. V lost 3 bases and J lost 3; bases outside the gene matches: 11. The CDR3 nucleotides are TGTGCCAGCTCACCTCGCTCCGGGACTAGCGGGAGCGGTACAGATACGCAGTATTTT. It encodes CASSPRSGTSGSGTDTQYF.

V gene TRBV6-5 combines with J gene TRBJ2-3; 8 bases agree with TRBD1. The CDR3 loop spans 15 amino acids. The V gene end was trimmed by 5 bases and the J gene end by 3 bases; junction bases not matched to a gene: 7. In germline, CDR1 is MNHEY, CDR2 SVGAGI. DNA for the CDR3: TGTGCCAGCAGTCGGACAGGGTTTGGGACAGATACGCAGTATTTT. Its protein is CASSRTGFGTDTQYF.

This clone was detected only a few times. The V gene is TRBV18, the J gene TRBJ1-2; 8 bases are a match to TRBD1. The V gene end was trimmed by 0 bases and the J gene end by 7 bases; junction bases not matched to a gene: 10. CDR1 and CDR2 from the germline V gene are KGHSH and LQKENI. This CDR3 contains 16 residues. Here the CDR3 DNA reads TGTGCCAGCTCACCACCGGTCGACCAGGGGGCTGGTGGCTACACCTTC. Its translation: CASSPPVDQGAGGYTF. Based on the CDR3 plus reference TRBV18 and TRBJ1-2, the full variable domain is NAGVMQNPRHLVRRRGQEARLRCSPMKGHSHVYWYRQLPEEGLKFMVYLQKENIIDESGMPKERFSAEFPKEGPSILRIQQVVRGDSAAYFCASSPPVDQGAGGYTFGSGTRLTVV.

This clone showed up many times. The genes are TRBV7-9 and TRBJ2-7; TRBD2 is a possible D gene (5 bases). This CDR3 has 14 residues. V lost 5 bases and J lost 1, with 12 bases in between. Looked up from germline, CDR1 is SEHNR and CDR2 is FQNEAQ (reference sequence). As DNA, the CDR3 is TGTGCCAGCAGCCCCCACTCGGGGTCCTACGAGCAGTACTTC. Its translation is CASSPHSGSYEQYF. Full variable domain (rest looked up from reference TRBV7-9 and TRBJ2-7): DTGVSQNPRHKITKRGQNVTFRCDPISEHNRLYWYRQTLGQGPEFLTYFQNEAQLEKSRLLSDRFSAERPKGSFSTLEIQRTEQGDSAMYLCASSPHSGSYEQYFGPGTRLTVT.

V gene TRBV7-9 combines with J gene TRBJ1-3; 8 bases agree with TRBD1. Germline lookup yields CDR1 SEHNR and CDR2 FQNEAQ (reference sequence). The V segment lost 5 bases and the J segment 0 bases; nucleotides outside the gene matches: 6. This CDR3 region has 16 residues. Here the CDR3 reads CASSAGQGYSGNTIYF. CDR3 DNA sequence: TGTGCCAGCAGCGCCGGACAGGGTTACTCTGGAAACACCATATATTTT.

The chain couples TRBV6-6 to TRBJ2-7; D not certain. Trimming pared 6 bases from V and 2 bases from J, leaving 17 bases between. Germline CDR1 is MNHNY and CDR2 is SVGAGI (reference sequence). The CDR3 extends over 15 amino acids. The CDR3 coding sequence is TGTGCCAGCAGCCTCCCCGCGGATCCCCCCTACGAGCAGTACTTC. Translated, it gives CASSLPADPPYEQYF.

The chain joins TRBV27 to TRBJ2-7, with 13 nucleotides matching TRBD2. J was trimmed by 4 bases and V by 4 bases; bases with no gene match: 10. The CDR3 runs 17 residues. Germline V gene lookup returns CDR1 MNHEY and CDR2 SMNVEV (reference sequence). The CDR3 loop reads CASSWVSGLAGEYEQYF. The CDR3 DNA sequence: TGTGCCAGCAGTTGGGTTAGTGGACTAGCGGGAGAATACGAGCAGTACTTC.

The CDR3 DNA reads as TGTGCCACCAGTGATTTGCGGGGTGTTGATGGGCCTAGATTCTCCTCCTACGAGCAGTACTTC. Translated, it gives CATSDLRGVDGPRFSSYEQYF. The rearrangement uses TRBV24-1 and TRBJ2-7, with D possibly being TRBD2 (5 bases). CDR3 size: 21 residues. From germline, CDR1 is KGHDR and CDR2 SFDVKD. Trimming removed 0 bases at V and 0 bases at J, with 26 bases between.

The rearrangement uses TRBV6-2 or TRBV6-3 and TRBJ2-2; 11 bases are shared with TRBD2. V shed 2 bases and J 3 bases; nucleotides not matched to a gene: 5. The germline V gene has CDR1 MNHEY and CDR2 SVGEGT. The CDR3 loop spans 17 amino acids. The CDR3 sequence is CASSYKVGLADTGELFF. CDR3 bases: TGTGCCAGCAGTTACAAAGTGGGACTAGCGGACACCGGGGAGCTGTTTTTT.

The rearrangement links TRBV10-1 to TRBJ2-7; the match to TRBD2 covers 10 bases. Losses at the gene ends were 0 bases for V and 4 bases for J; bases not matched to a gene: 9. The V gene's germline CDR1 is WNHNN and CDR2 SYGVQD (reference sequence). The CDR3 covers 17 residues. CDR3: CASSESTGAGGEYEQYF. For the CDR3, the DNA is TGCGCCAGCAGTGAGTCGACTGGAGCGGGAGGGGAGTACGAGCAGTACTTC.

This sequence joins TRBV10-3 and TRBJ1-2; D gene ambiguous. Trimming removed 3 bases at V and 8 bases at J, with 13 bases between. Germline V CDR1 and CDR2: ENHRY, SYGVKD. This CDR3 comprises 13 residues. The CDR3 sequence: CAISEGERGGYTF. For the CDR3, the DNA is TGTGCCATCAGTGAAGGTGAACGAGGGGGCTACACCTTC.

V is TRBV9 and J is TRBJ1-1; weak D call: TRBD1 (5 bases). This CDR3 comprises 15 residues. Trimming removed 4 bases at V and 1 base at J, with 14 bases between. CDR1 is SGDLS, CDR2 YYNGEE, per germline. Written as DNA, the CDR3 is TGTGCCAGCAGCACTGGACATCCCCAGAACACTGAAGCTTTCTTT. Its protein product is CASSTGHPQNTEAFF. Filled out from reference TRBV9 and TRBJ1-1, the complete variable domain reads DSGVTQTPKHLITATGQRVTLRCSPRSGDLSVYWYQQSLDQGLQFLIQYYNGEERAKGNILERFSAQQFPDLHSELNLSSLELGDSALYFCASSTGHPQNTEAFFGQGTRLTVV.

The chain combines TRBV9 with TRBJ2-2; D remains ambiguous. Germline V CDR1 and CDR2: SGDLS, YYNGEE. Between the trimmed V and J ends, which lost 1 base and 1 base, there was a span of 8 bases. This CDR3 has 15 amino acids. The CDR3 region is CASSVMQENTGELFF. In nucleotides, the CDR3 is TGTGCCAGCAGCGTAATGCAGGAGAACACCGGGGAGCTGTTTTTT.

The chain uses TRBV7-2 and TRBJ1-2; 8 bases fit TRBD1. This CDR3 region has 13 residues. Germline assignment: CDR1 SGHTA and CDR2 FQGNSA. Trimming cost V 5 bases and J 5 bases; bases outside gene matches: 4. In nucleotides, the CDR3 is TGTGCCAGCAGCACTGACAGGGGATATGGCTACACCTTC. Translated: CASSTDRGYGYTF.

This clone turned up a few times. This sequence joins TRBV28 and TRBJ2-2, with D perhaps matching TRBD1 (6 bases). The CDR3 runs to 13 residues. The germline V and J ends were trimmed by 6 bases and 7 bases, with 12 bases remaining between them. The germline V gene encodes CDR1 MDHEN and CDR2 SYDVKM. Here the CDR3 reads CASRPTGIGELFF. DNA for the CDR3: TGTGCCAGCAGGCCTACAGGGATCGGGGAGCTGTTTTTT.

The chain uses TRBV28 and TRBJ2-5; 7 nucleotides agree with TRBD1. J was trimmed by 5 bases and V by 7 bases; bases with no gene match: 10. This CDR3 has 14 amino acids. The germline gives CDR1 MDHEN, CDR2 SYDVKM. The CDR3 loop is CASTIVGQPETQYF. In DNA form, the CDR3 reads TGTGCCAGCACTATAGTGGGACAGCCGGAGACCCAGTACTTC. Using reference TRBV28 and TRBJ2-5 for the parts outside the CDR3, the full variable domain is DVKVTQSSRYLVKRTGEKVFLECVQDMDHENMFWYRQDPGLGLRLIYFSYDVKMKEKGDIPEGYSVSREKKERFSLILESASTNQTSMYLCASTIVGQPETQYFGPGTRLLVL.

J is TRBJ2-2 and V is TRBV18, with a weak D call TRBD2 (6 bases). The CDR3 totals 19 residues. CDR1 and CDR2 from the germline V gene are KGHSH and LQKENI. V dropped 3 bases and J dropped 1 base, with 21 bases sitting between them. Here the CDR3 reads CASSPSLIGWRGNTGELFF. The CDR3 DNA reads as TGTGCCAGCTCACCTTCCCTTATCGGTTGGCGGGGGAACACCGGGGAGCTGTTTTTT.

V usage is TRBV7-6 and J usage is TRBJ2-1; 7 nucleotides match TRBD2. This CDR3 has 16 residues. Germline V gives CDR1 SGHVS, CDR2 FNYEAQ. V lost 5 bases to trimming and J lost 5 bases; unmatched junction nucleotides: 12. The CDR3 is CASSRLFKGLHNEQFF. The CDR3 bases are TGTGCCAGCAGCCGACTATTTAAGGGACTACACAATGAGCAGTTCTTC.

The J gene is TRBJ2-7, the V gene TRBV11-2; D is undetermined. CDR3 size: 13 residues. Germline loops: CDR1 SGHAT, CDR2 FQNNGV. Trimming stripped 0 bases from V and 3 bases from J, with 6 bases between. In DNA form, the CDR3 reads TGTGCCAGCAGCTTAGAAGCCAACTACGAGCAGTACTTC. This encodes CASSLEANYEQYF.

This chain uses TRBV30 with TRBJ1-5, with D possibly TRBD1 on 6 matching bases. The ends were cut back, 6 bases at V and 4 bases at J, with 19 bases in the middle. This CDR3 contains 15 residues. Germline lookup yields CDR1 GTSNPN and CDR2 SVGIG (reference sequence). The CDR3 nucleotides read TGTGCCTGCACAGGTGGGGGGGCCTGGAATCAGCCCCAGCATTTT. Translation: CACTGGGAWNQPQHF.